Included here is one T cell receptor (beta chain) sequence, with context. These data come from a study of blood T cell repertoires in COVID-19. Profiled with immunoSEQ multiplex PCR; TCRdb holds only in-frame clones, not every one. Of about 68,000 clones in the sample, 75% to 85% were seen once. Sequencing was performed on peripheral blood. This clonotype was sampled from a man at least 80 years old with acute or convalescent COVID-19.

The CDR3 nucleotides are TGTGCCAGCAGCTTAGGTGGTGTTAGGGGCAACTCACCCCTCCACTTT. The encoded protein is CASSLGGVRGNSPLHF. The genes are TRBV7-2 and TRBJ1-6, with D possibly TRBD1 on 5 matching bases. In germline, CDR1 is SGHTA, CDR2 FQGNSA. There are 16 residues in the CDR3. V lost 1 base and J 10 bases, leaving 17 bases between the germline ends.